This T cell receptor beta chain was found in a study of identical twins (dated by TCRdb to the mid-2010s). Concerning the study at large: To test whether fetal clonotypes persist, the study used deep sequencing on TCR alpha and beta repertoires from monozygotic twins, unrelated adults of various ages, and cord blood. To rule out contamination, the twin experiments were replicated at different times with different library preparation protocols. What the research found in general, with its limitations: Abundant cord blood beta clonotypes carried fewer insertions; young adult naive repertoires showed a weaker similar trend, while memory repertoires showed none. Compared with coincidental sharing between unrelated individuals, out-of-frame TCR alpha sequences shared between twins showed an excess of sequences with low generation probability. In monozygotic twins, out-of-frame TCR alpha sharing was systematically underestimated by recombination models, although the models agreed with sharing between unrelated individuals. The excess sharing between twins in beta out-of-frame sequences was weaker because fewer shared sequences reduced the signal-to-noise ratio. Because the same donors could not be followed over many years, conclusions were based on cross-sectional statistical analysis. Invariant T cells such as MAIT and iNKT could partly confound zero-insertion analyses, although diverse VJ usage argued against such confounding for most clonotypes.

All donors were healthy Caucasians. Three pairs of female monozygotic twins, all aged roughly 18 to 29 years, made up the twin cohort. Positive isolation kits from Invitrogen were used to isolate the CD4+ and CD8+ T cell populations. Libraries came from 5' RACE. Sequenced using an Illumina HiSeq 2000. Template switching introduced a universal primer binding site; the final cDNA contained a unique molecular identifier, enabling accurate counting of TCR cDNA molecules. Specific primers in the conserved constant-segment region were used to synthesize first-strand cDNA for TCR alpha and beta chains. To control for contamination, each cDNA library was double barcoded with a SMART-Mk sample barcode plus Illumina barcodes. Two successive PCR steps introduced TruSeq adapter sequences along with Illumina sample barcodes. Sequencing of the TCR alpha and beta cDNA libraries was done on the Illumina HiSeq platform using custom primers. Turning to the authors' computational methods: MiGEC processed the raw reads to extract unique molecular identifiers, while MiXCR was used to determine the CDR3 positions. For each individual, recombination models were inferred using an EM algorithm with the repgenHMM and IGoR tools. Shared clonotypes were analyzed with the tcR package in R, and sharing was normalized by the product of cloneset sizes. To study raw recombination without the effects of thymic and clonal selection, out-of-frame nonproductive sequences were analyzed. TCRdb reprocessed the public reads (quality trimming at Q25 with fastp, clone calling with MiXCR) and kept in-frame beta chains. Each CDR3 protein gets just one entry, which takes the most common genes and DNA from the rows behind it. None of the V and J calls come from the authors' own analysis; TCRdb made them. Across this sample there are roughly 470,000 distinct CDR3 sequences, with 14% seen only once. Approximately 1% of the sample lies in the top ten.

This clonotype was picked up a small number of times. Its binding antigen is unknown. No much larger clone is present one base from it, and per-base qualities are unavailable. These data were also reused for a study on yellow fever vaccine responses in identical twins. Per that second paper: According to the authors, the vaccine-induced T cell response in identical twins seemed to be partly convergent and partly specific to each individual. In the study, vaccine-responding T cell clones were precisely tracked in identical twins.

This receptor was obtained from a young woman in good health. Sample: CD4+ T cells sorted from blood.

The nucleotides are TGTGCCAGCAGCTTAATTAGCGGGGGCACCGGGGAGCTGTTTTTT. It is translated as CASSLISGGTGELFF. This chain joins TRBV7-2 to TRBJ2-2; TRBD2 agrees with 9 junctional bases. The germline V gene gives CDR1 as SGHTA and CDR2 as FQGNSA. The V end gives up 2 bases and the J end 4 bases, leaving 2 bases in the junction not matched to a gene. Taken from cysteine to phenylalanine, the CDR3 has 15 residues. Of all the DNA, just the CDR3 is kept, 45 bases in frame from base 1.